One sample yielded the 26 T cell receptor beta chains listed below, sequenced in a study of human T cells and chemical hapten exposure. As for time point: healthy volunteer bleed at 6 weeks. Whole blood, unfractionated, served as the material for total RNA extraction. TCRdb called the RACE reads again in MiXCR, with one record for every CDR3 protein. The profile shows about 45,000 distinct CDR3 sequences, about 4% of them singletons. Sequences were obtained from whole blood. These receptors all come from a human donor in good health. Some clones in this sample may be carry-over from other donors' samples.

The chain recombines TRBV6-5 with TRBJ2-3; D unresolved. CDR1 and CDR2 (germline): MNHEY, SVGAGI. Deletions cut 5 bases from V and 3 bases from J, with 6 bases between. The CDR3 spans 12 residues. CDR3 DNA: TGTGCCAGCAGTAGTGTTACAGATACGCAGTATTTT. Protein: CASSSVTDTQYF.

Many counts were recorded for this clonotype. The chain combines TRBV28 with TRBJ2-3; tentative D call: TRBD2 (6 bases). CDR1 is MDHEN, CDR2 SYDVKM, per germline. This CDR3 region has 17 residues. V dropped 0 bases and J dropped 1 base, with 14 bases sitting between them. The CDR3 region is CASSLWPSATRTDTQYF. The CDR3 coding sequence is TGTGCCAGCAGTTTATGGCCTAGCGCGACGCGCACAGATACGCAGTATTTT.

This clonotype was recorded at least ten times. V gene TRBV9 combines with J gene TRBJ2-1; 11 nucleotides align to TRBD2. The CDR3 is 17 residues long. CDR1 and CDR2 (germline): SGDLS, YYNGEE. V gave up 1 base and J gave up 8 bases; unmatched junction bases: 11. The CDR3 spells CASSVNPSGRLVDEQFF. As DNA, the CDR3 is TGTGCCAGCAGCGTAAACCCTAGCGGGAGGCTAGTTGATGAGCAGTTCTTC.

The table lists this clonotype with a few counts. The chain joins TRBV12-5 to TRBJ1-6; no clear D. Germline V gene sequence: CDR1 LGHNT, CDR2 FRNRAP. V gave up 8 bases and J gave up 4 bases, with 9 bases separating them. The CDR3 runs 13 residues. Here the CDR3 reads CASRSDYNSPLHF. The CDR3 region has the DNA TGTGCTAGTAGATCCGATTATAATTCACCCCTCCACTTT.

This clonotype was seen a handful of times. CDR3 residues: CASSLGISTYIEAFF. In DNA form, the CDR3 reads TGTGCCAGCAGCTTAGGGATTAGTACTTACATTGAAGCTTTCTTT. This rearrangement joins TRBV11-2 to TRBJ1-1, with D hard to call. The V gene lost 1 base and the J gene lost 7 bases, with 16 bases spanning the gap. The germline CDR1 and CDR2 sequences are SGHAT and FQNNGV. This CDR3 is 15 amino acids long.

This clonotype has at least ten counts. This chain joins TRBV20-1 and TRBJ1-1, with a possible D match to TRBD1 (6 bases). The CDR3 runs 13 residues. Trimming stripped 7 bases from V and 10 bases from J, with 22 bases between. Germline V gene sequence: CDR1 DFQATT, CDR2 SNEGSKA (reference sequence). For the CDR3, the DNA is TGCAGTGTCCTACGGGGGGCCGGGGCTGGAGCTTTCTTT. Translating it yields CSVLRGAGAGAFF.

The table lists this clonotype with many counts. The CDR3 region is CASSFQLPYEQYF. The CDR3 DNA sequence: TGTGCCAGCAGCTTTCAGCTACCCTACGAGCAGTACTTC. The chain recombines TRBV7-9 with TRBJ2-7; D gene uncertain. CDR1 and CDR2 from the germline V gene are SEHNR and FQNEAQ (reference sequence). CDR3 length: 13 amino acids. V gave up 3 bases and J gave up 2 bases, with 8 bases separating them.

This clonotype has at least ten counts. The chain has TRBV28 and TRBJ2-1, with D unclear. CDR3 length: 10 amino acids. Germline V lookup: CDR1 MDHEN, CDR2 SYDVKM. Trimming took off 7 bases at V and 5 bases at J, with 3 bases between the two ends. The CDR3 is CASKDNEQFF. The CDR3 nucleotides read TGTGCCAGCAAGGACAATGAGCAGTTCTTC.

The chain employs TRBV3-1 and TRBJ2-7, with D uncertain. Trimming left V 1 base short and J 8 bases short, with 6 bases between. Germline-derived CDR1 and CDR2 are LGHDT and YNNKEL (reference sequence). The CDR3 spans 11 residues. In DNA form, the CDR3 reads TGTGCCAGCAGCCAAGGACCCAAGCAGTACTTC. Translated, it gives CASSQGPKQYF.

This clonotype was detected many times. The chain links TRBV19 to TRBJ1-2; TRBD1 aligns across 8 bases. V shed 8 bases and J 2 bases; nucleotides not matched to a gene: 7. CDR1 LNHDA and CDR2 SQIVND come from the germline V gene (reference sequence). This CDR3 is built from 14 residues. CDR3 in amino acids: CASSNRGTNYGYTF. CDR3 bases: TGTGCCAGTTCAAACAGGGGGACCAACTATGGCTACACCTTC.

In this sample, this clonotype turned up a few times. V gene TRBV7-9 combines with J gene TRBJ1-1; 9 nucleotides agree with TRBD1. The length of the CDR3 is 17 residues. V lost 6 bases, J lost 3 bases, and 14 bases stayed unmatched. The germline V gene encodes CDR1 SEHNR and CDR2 FQNEAQ (reference sequence). CDR3 loop: CASRSGTGRPRYTEAFF. The CDR3, as DNA: TGTGCCAGCAGGTCCGGGACAGGGAGGCCCCGCTACACTGAAGCTTTCTTT. Using reference TRBV7-9 and TRBJ1-1 for the parts outside the CDR3, the full variable domain is DTGVSQNPRHKITKRGQNVTFRCDPISEHNRLYWYRQTLGQGPEFLTYFQNEAQLEKSRLLSDRFSAERPKGSFSTLEIQRTEQGDSAMYLCASRSGTGRPRYTEAFFGQGTRLTVV.

This clonotype was recorded many times. The rearrangement links TRBV6-2 or TRBV6-3 to TRBJ1-5, with D maybe TRBD1 (6 bases). This CDR3 region has 15 residues. The germline CDR1 and CDR2 sequences are MNHEY and SVGEGT. Deletions cut 6 bases from V and 6 bases from J, with 18 bases between. CDR3 sequence: CASRRGTLGFQPQHF. CDR3 DNA: TGTGCCAGCAGACGCGGGACATTGGGATTTCAGCCCCAGCATTTT.

This clonotype was counted at least ten times. The rearrangement links TRBV3-1 to TRBJ1-6, with D tentatively TRBD1 (5 bases). The CDR3 covers 13 residues. CDR1 LGHDT and CDR2 YNNKEL come from the germline V gene (reference sequence). The V end was cut by 9 bases, the J end by 6 bases, with 12 bases between. This CDR3 reads CASTDRFNSPLHF. The CDR3 coding sequence is TGTGCCAGTACCGACAGATTTAATTCACCCCTCCACTTT.

This clonotype was seen many times. The chain combines TRBV20-1 with TRBJ1-2; 12 bases fit TRBD1. Germline V gives CDR1 DFQATT, CDR2 SNEGSKA (reference sequence). The CDR3 is 16 amino acids. Trimming took 5 bases from V and 7 from J; bases not matched to a gene: 14. The CDR3 loop reads CSAPRRDRGLQGGYTF. The CDR3 coding sequence is TGCAGTGCTCCTAGGAGGGACAGGGGGCTTCAGGGTGGCTACACCTTC.

This clonotype came up many times. The rearrangement links TRBV9 to TRBJ1-1; 8 nucleotides line up with TRBD1. The CDR3 runs to 15 residues. V lost 7 bases to trimming and J lost 0 bases; unmatched junction nucleotides: 8. CDR1 SGDLS and CDR2 YYNGEE come from the germline V gene. Written as DNA, the CDR3 is TGTGCCAGCCCAGGACAGGGAAGAATGAACACTGAAGCTTTCTTT. Protein sequence: CASPGQGRMNTEAFF. Together with reference TRBV9 and TRBJ1-1, the CDR3 gives the full variable domain: DSGVTQTPKHLITATGQRVTLRCSPRSGDLSVYWYQQSLDQGLQFLIQYYNGEERAKGNILERFSAQQFPDLHSELNLSSLELGDSALYFCASPGQGRMNTEAFFGQGTRLTVV.

In DNA form, the CDR3 reads TGTGCCAGCAGTCAAGGAGGGGTAAGAGCTTTCTTT. It specifies CASSQGGVRAFF. The rearrangement uses TRBV28 and TRBJ1-1; maybe TRBD1 (5 bases). Germline V lookup: CDR1 MDHEN, CDR2 SYDVKM. Trimming took 5 bases from V and 10 from J, leaving 14 bases between them. This CDR3 region has 12 residues.

This clonotype was observed many times. V gene TRBV7-6 combines with J gene TRBJ2-7; either TRBD1 or TRBD2 may supply D (5 bases each). The length of the CDR3 is 18 residues. V was clipped by 5 bases and J by 4 bases, with 27 bases between them. Per germline, CDR1 SGHVS and CDR2 FNYEAQ. Here the CDR3 DNA reads TGTGCCAGCAGCCCACCGGTTTGGGGGAAGGGTGCTGGTTACGAGCAGTACTTC. It specifies CASSPPVWGKGAGYEQYF.

This clonotype was observed many times. The DNA of the CDR3 is TGTGCCAGCAGTGCGTGGGGGACTGGGGCCAACGTCCTGACTTTC. Translation gives CASSAWGTGANVLTF. The J gene is TRBJ2-6, the V gene TRBV27; D may correspond to TRBD1 or TRBD2 (5 bases each). V lost 5 bases and J 2 bases, leaving 10 bases between the germline ends. Germline assignment: CDR1 MNHEY and CDR2 SMNVEV (reference sequence). The CDR3 length is 15 residues.

The sample holds many counts of this clonotype. At one of its ends the junction is not consistent with the germline gene, which may arise from a read error. The rearrangement uses TRBV28 and TRBJ2-7, with D maybe TRBD2 (5 bases). The CDR3 is made up of 11 amino acids. Germline CDR1 MDHEN, CDR2 SYDVKM. DNA for the CDR3: TGTGCCAGCACCGCGGGTCGTAACGTGGACTTC. It translates to CASTAGRNVDF.

This clonotype was detected many times. The V and J genes are TRBV28 and TRBJ1-5, with 7 bases identical to TRBD1. The CDR3 has 15 residues. Germline assignment: CDR1 MDHEN and CDR2 SYDVKM. The trim removed 7 bases at V and 3 bases at J, leaving 9 bases unmatched. DNA for the CDR3: TGTGCCAGCACCGCCGCCGGACAGGTCAATCAGCCCCAGCATTTT. Its translation is CASTAAGQVNQPQHF.

This CDR3 reads CASSLRRGGRYADTQYF. CDR3 coding DNA: TGTGCCAGCAGTTTACGACGGGGAGGCCGGTATGCGGATACGCAGTATTTT. V gene TRBV27 combines with J gene TRBJ2-3; possible D gene TRBD2, 6 bases. The CDR3 has 17 amino acids. Trimming took 2 bases from V and 6 from J, leaving 21 bases between them. Germline CDR1 reads MNHEY; CDR2 reads SMNVEV (reference sequence).

A few counts support this clonotype. The gene calls are TRBV29-1 and TRBJ2-1; TRBD1 aligns across 7 bases. Germline V CDR1 and CDR2: SQVTM, ANQGSEA. V dropped 6 bases and J dropped 6; count of bases not matched to a gene: 8. The CDR3 covers 13 residues. The CDR3 bases are TGCAGCGTGTACAGGGGTTCTCTCAATGAGCAGTTCTTC. The encoded protein is CSVYRGSLNEQFF.

This clonotype was observed many times. The gene calls are TRBV5-6 and TRBJ2-7, with TRBD2 as a possible D gene (6 bases). CDR1 is SGHDT and CDR2 is YYEEEE in the germline V gene. V shed 2 bases and J shed 3 bases, with 18 bases lying between them. The CDR3 is made up of 16 amino acids. The DNA of the CDR3 is TGTGCCAGCAGCTTTGGCGGGGATTGGGGAATCTACGAGCAGTACTTC. Protein product: CASSFGGDWGIYEQYF.

This clonotype came up many times. This chain connects TRBV4-1 to TRBJ1-5; weak D call: TRBD1 (5 bases). The CDR3 sequence is 17 residues long. Trimming left V 0 bases short and J 5 bases short, with 17 bases between. CDR1 MGHRA and CDR2 YSYEKL come from the germline V gene. The CDR3 sequence: CASSQDAEGAVHQPQHF. The DNA of the CDR3 is TGCGCCAGCAGCCAAGATGCCGAAGGGGCAGTTCATCAGCCCCAGCATTTT.

This clonotype has ten or more counts. The chain links TRBV15 to TRBJ2-3; unclear D gene. Germline assignment: CDR1 LNHNV and CDR2 YYDKDF (reference sequence). The germline V and J ends were trimmed by 1 base and 1 base, with 12 bases remaining between them. The CDR3 totals 16 residues. For the CDR3, the DNA is TGTGCCACCAGCAGAGCCTCACATAGACGCACAGATACGCAGTATTTT. This gives the protein CATSRASHRRTDTQYF. The complete variable domain, with remaining parts taken from reference TRBV15 and TRBJ2-3, reads DAMVIQNPRYQVTQFGKPVTLSCSQTLNHNVMYWYQQKSSQAPKLLFHYYDKDFNNEADTPDNFQSRRPNTSFCFLDIRSPGLGDTAMYLCATSRASHRRTDTQYFGPGTRLTVL.

This clonotype is deemed medium-sized. The CDR3 bases are TGTGCCAGCAGTTTGAGCAGGATAGACAATGAGCAGTTCTTC. This gives the protein CASSLSRIDNEQFF. The rearrangement uses TRBV27 and TRBJ2-1; no firm D call. In germline, CDR1 is MNHEY, CDR2 SMNVEV (reference sequence). V was trimmed by 3 bases and J by 5 bases, leaving 11 bases between them. The CDR3 contains 14 residues.